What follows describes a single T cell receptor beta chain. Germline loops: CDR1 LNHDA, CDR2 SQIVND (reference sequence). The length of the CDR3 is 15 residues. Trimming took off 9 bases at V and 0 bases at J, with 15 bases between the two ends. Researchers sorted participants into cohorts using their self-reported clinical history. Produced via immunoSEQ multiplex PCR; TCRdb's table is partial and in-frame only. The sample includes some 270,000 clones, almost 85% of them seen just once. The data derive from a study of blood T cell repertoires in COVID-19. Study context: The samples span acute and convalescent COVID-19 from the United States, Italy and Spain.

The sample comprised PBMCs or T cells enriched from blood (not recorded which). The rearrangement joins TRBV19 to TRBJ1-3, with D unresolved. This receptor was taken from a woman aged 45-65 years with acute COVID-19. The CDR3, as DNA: TGTGCCAGCGGGATGGGCGGATCCTCTGGAAACACCATATATTTT. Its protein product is CASGMGGSSGNTIYF.